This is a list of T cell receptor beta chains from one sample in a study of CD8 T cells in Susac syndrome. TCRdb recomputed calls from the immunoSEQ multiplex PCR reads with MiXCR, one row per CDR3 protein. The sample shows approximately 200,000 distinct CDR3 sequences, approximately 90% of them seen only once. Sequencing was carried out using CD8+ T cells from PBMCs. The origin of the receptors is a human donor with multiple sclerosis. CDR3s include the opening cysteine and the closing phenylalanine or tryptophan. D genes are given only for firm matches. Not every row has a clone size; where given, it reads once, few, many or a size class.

CDR3aa: CASSSSPGQGYEQYF; j_gene: TRBJ2-7; d_gene: TRBD1; abundance: -; v_gene: TRBV13
CDR3aa: CASSATSTGRPEAFF; j_gene: TRBJ1-1; d_gene: -; abundance: -; v_gene: TRBV11-2
CDR3aa: CASSLAAGGFSSYEQYF; j_gene: TRBJ2-7; d_gene: TRBD2; abundance: -; v_gene: TRBV5-8
CDR3aa: CASSPGGTIHGYTF; j_gene: TRBJ1-2; d_gene: -; abundance: -; v_gene: TRBV7-6
CDR3aa: CASSQIGQGDNEQFF; j_gene: TRBJ2-1; d_gene: TRBD1; abundance: once; v_gene: TRBV14
CDR3aa: CASSDLGYEQYF; j_gene: TRBJ2-7; d_gene: -; abundance: -; v_gene: TRBV6-1
CDR3aa: CASSLQPTSLAFADTQYF; j_gene: TRBJ2-3; d_gene: TRBD2; abundance: -; v_gene: TRBV7-2
CDR3aa: CASSLSRLAGRDEQFF; j_gene: TRBJ2-1; d_gene: TRBD2; abundance: once; v_gene: TRBV7-3
CDR3aa: CASSLGGGDTGELFF; j_gene: TRBJ2-2; d_gene: -; abundance: -; v_gene: TRBV12-3/TRBV12-4
CDR3aa: CASSSQLNTEAFF; j_gene: TRBJ1-1; d_gene: -; abundance: -; v_gene: TRBV9
CDR3aa: CSAEPAGNEPMMNEQYF; j_gene: TRBJ2-7; d_gene: TRBD2; abundance: -; v_gene: TRBV20-1
CDR3aa: CASRLAGVYEKLFF; j_gene: TRBJ1-4; d_gene: -; abundance: -; v_gene: TRBV2
CDR3aa: CASSSWTSGRINEQFF; j_gene: TRBJ2-1; d_gene: TRBD2; abundance: -; v_gene: TRBV27
CDR3aa: CASSQDMSRYYEQYF; j_gene: TRBJ2-7; d_gene: -; abundance: -; v_gene: TRBV4-3
CDR3aa: CASSEGNTEAFF; j_gene: TRBJ1-1; d_gene: -; abundance: -; v_gene: TRBV6-5
CDR3aa: CASSPYRGSGGELFF; j_gene: TRBJ2-2; d_gene: TRBD1; abundance: -; v_gene: TRBV11-2